One and the same sample provided the 22 T cell receptor beta chains below, sequenced in a study of shared clonotypes between healthy human individuals. Clones were read by immunoSEQ multiplex PCR, and TCRdb kept only the in-frame ones, dropping some. This repertoire shows over a million clones, roughly 95% found once; its top ten account for approximately 1.1%. Sequences were obtained from naive CD4+ T cells sorted from blood. Noted subset: CD45RA+ positively selected. These TCRs come from a young man in good health.

This chain connects TRBV19 to TRBJ2-1, with D perhaps TRBD2 (5 bases). Germline values: CDR1 LNHDA, CDR2 SQIVND (reference sequence). Trimming took off 2 bases at V and 8 bases at J, with 16 bases between the two ends. The CDR3 is made up of 15 amino acids. CDR3 sequence reads: CASSIWTPPGDEQFF. DNA for the CDR3: TGTGCCAGTAGTATATGGACTCCCCCGGGCGATGAGCAGTTCTTC.

The chain joins TRBV27 to TRBJ2-3; 14 bases match TRBD2. V was clipped by 5 bases and J by 3 bases; unmatched bases: 10. The CDR3 runs to 18 residues. Germline loops: CDR1 MNHEY, CDR2 SMNVEV (reference sequence). The CDR3 here is CASSDPFGLAGGTDTQYF. CDR3 DNA sequence: TGTGCCAGCAGTGACCCTTTTGGACTAGCGGGAGGTACAGATACGCAGTATTTT.

The chain is built from TRBV5-1 and TRBJ2-1; 7 bases agree with TRBD1. Germline CDR1 SGHRS, CDR2 YFSETQ. The CDR3 consists of 19 residues. The V gene end was trimmed by 0 bases and the J gene end by 0 bases; junction bases not matched to a gene: 12. The CDR3: CASSLVHRGSESSYNEQFF. CDR3 nucleotide sequence: TGCGCCAGCAGCTTGGTACACAGGGGAAGTGAGAGCTCCTACAATGAGCAGTTCTTC. The full variable domain, completed using reference TRBV5-1 and TRBJ2-1, is KAGVTQTPRYLIKTRGQQVTLSCSPISGHRSVSWYQQTPGQGLQFLFEYFSETQRNKGNFPGRFSGRQFSNSRSEMNVSTLELGDSALYLCASSLVHRGSESSYNEQFFGPGTRLTVL.

The chain joins TRBV2 to TRBJ2-5; TRBD1 might be the D (7 bases). The CDR3 is 14 amino acids. Trimming cost V 11 bases and J 0 bases, with 16 bases left between them. Germline values: CDR1 SNHLY, CDR2 FYNNEI. CDR3 loop: CACVAGGNQETQYF. CDR3 sequence (DNA): TGTGCCTGTGTGGCAGGGGGGAACCAAGAGACCCAGTACTTC.

The chain combines TRBV5-8 with TRBJ1-1, with a weak D call TRBD1 (6 bases). Germline values: CDR1 SGHTS, CDR2 YDEGEE. This CDR3 is built from 12 residues. The germline V and J ends were trimmed by 2 bases and 11 bases, with 13 bases remaining between them. The CDR3 DNA reads TGTGCCAGCAGCTTTGTCCAGGGGTCGGCTTTCTTT. It translates to CASSFVQGSAFF.

The chain uses TRBV4-1 and TRBJ1-3; D gene ambiguous. CDR3 size: 15 residues. Germline CDR1 reads MGHRA; CDR2 reads YSYEKL. The V end was cut by 2 bases, the J end by 8 bases, with 16 bases between. CDR3 coding DNA: TGCGCCAGCAGCCAAAGTGCCGCTTGGCGATACACCATATATTTT. It yields the protein CASSQSAAWRYTIYF.

The V and J genes are TRBV30 and TRBJ2-3; a possible D gene is TRBD2 (5 bases). This CDR3 spans 17 amino acids. V lost 4 bases and J lost 4, with 24 bases in between. Germline V gene data show CDR1 as GTSNPN and CDR2 as SVGIG (reference sequence). CDR3 sequence reads: CAWKAQGRKAMADTQYF. The DNA of the CDR3 is TGTGCCTGGAAGGCGCAAGGGAGAAAGGCGATGGCAGATACGCAGTATTTT.

V is TRBV5-4 and J is TRBJ2-5; D not certain. This CDR3 is built from 17 residues. CDR1 and CDR2 from the germline V gene are SGHNT and YYREEE (reference sequence). V lost 4 bases to trimming and J lost 2 bases, with 21 bases between them. In nucleotides, the CDR3 is TGTGCCAGCAGCCCTTACAAGGTCACCAGATTTCAAGAGACCCAGTACTTC. This translates into CASSPYKVTRFQETQYF.

Here the CDR3 DNA reads TGTGCCAGCAGCTTTTCTTGGGGTGGTGGCAATCAGCCCCAGCATTTT. This codes for CASSFSWGGGNQPQHF. This chain uses TRBV5-8 with TRBJ1-5; D gene unclear. The CDR3 contains 16 residues. Germline loops: CDR1 SGHTS, CDR2 YDEGEE. V dropped 2 bases and J dropped 2 bases, with 14 bases sitting between them.

This clone was detected only once. The rearrangement uses TRBV5-1 and TRBJ2-3, with a tentative D call TRBD2 (5 bases). Germline-derived CDR1 and CDR2 are SGHRS and YFSETQ. V lost 7 bases and J lost 2, with 11 bases in between. This CDR3 comprises 13 residues. The CDR3 nucleotides read TGCGCCAGCGGGCGGGCCGACACAGATACGCAGTATTTT. Protein: CASGRADTDTQYF.

The V gene is TRBV5-1, the J gene TRBJ2-5, with a weak D call TRBD1 (5 bases). Germline CDR1 reads SGHRS; CDR2 reads YFSETQ. This CDR3 spans 16 amino acids. The V end lost 4 bases, the J end lost 1 base, and 17 bases lay between the germline ends. The CDR3 reads CASSVSDSAVQETQYF. The CDR3 region has the DNA TGCGCCAGCAGCGTATCTGACAGTGCCGTCCAAGAGACCCAGTACTTC.

V is TRBV14 and J is TRBJ2-2; TRBD2 agrees at 10 bases. The CDR3 consists of 16 residues. Germline values: CDR1 SGHDN, CDR2 FVKESK. V gave up 4 bases and J gave up 3 bases; unmatched junction bases: 5. CDR3 region: CASSRIAGGDTGELFF. The CDR3, as DNA: TGTGCCAGCAGCCGGATAGCGGGAGGCGACACCGGGGAGCTGTTTTTT.

A word on this clone: The identical CDR3 is also encoded by other nucleotide sequences in the sample. The rearrangement uses TRBV7-9 and TRBJ1-5; D remains unclear. Germline CDR1 SEHNR, CDR2 FQNEAQ (reference sequence). This CDR3 is built from 12 residues. The V and J ends lost 3 bases and 0 bases respectively, with 0 bases between them. The CDR3 region has the DNA TGTGCCAGCAGCTTTAGCAATCAGCCCCAGCATTTT. Translated: CASSFSNQPQHF.

V and J are TRBV5-1 and TRBJ2-7; 8 bases line up with TRBD1. Germline CDR1 and CDR2: SGHRS and YFSETQ. This CDR3 has 17 amino acids. V shed 3 bases, J shed 1 base, and the junction held 12 bases outside the gene matches. CDR3 loop: CASSSAGTGRFSYEQYF. The CDR3 region has the DNA TGCGCCAGCAGCTCTGCCGGGACAGGTCGATTTTCCTACGAGCAGTACTTC.

This sequence joins TRBV7-8 and TRBJ2-3; no firm D call. V shed 5 bases and J shed 4 bases, with 10 bases lying between them. The CDR3 runs 13 residues. Germline assignment: CDR1 SGHVS and CDR2 FQNEAQ. CDR3 protein: CASSPPLADTQYF. Here the CDR3 DNA reads TGTGCCAGCAGCCCACCCCTGGCAGATACGCAGTATTTT.

This chain connects TRBV5-1 to TRBJ2-2; D possibly matches TRBD1 or TRBD2 (5 bases each). Trimming left V 4 bases short and J 1 base short, with 11 bases between. This CDR3 is built from 15 residues. Germline-derived CDR1 and CDR2 are SGHRS and YFSETQ. The CDR3 nucleotides read TGCGCCAGCAGCCTTCGGGACGGGAACACCGGGGAGCTGTTTTTT. It encodes CASSLRDGNTGELFF.

This clone has just one count. The chain carries TRBV7-2 and TRBJ2-3, with 7 bases that match TRBD2. Trimming removed 8 bases from V and 9 bases from J; junction bases left unmatched: 14. This CDR3 is built from 14 residues. The germline CDR1 and CDR2 sequences are SGHTA and FQGNSA. CDR3 region: CASPTRGGPETQYF. For the CDR3, the DNA is TGTGCCAGCCCAACGAGGGGAGGGCCGGAGACGCAGTATTTT.

The genes are TRBV7-9 and TRBJ2-1, with 10 bases that match TRBD2. With V trimmed by 5 bases and J by 2 bases, 3 bases remained unmatched. The CDR3 is 15 amino acids. The germline gives CDR1 SEHNR, CDR2 FQNEAQ (reference sequence). The CDR3 region is CASSNTSGAYNEQFF. In DNA, the CDR3 is TGTGCCAGCAGCAACACTAGCGGGGCCTACAATGAGCAGTTCTTC. The full variable domain, with the rest looked up from reference TRBV7-9 and TRBJ2-1, is DTGVSQNPRHKITKRGQNVTFRCDPISEHNRLYWYRQTLGQGPEFLTYFQNEAQLEKSRLLSDRFSAERPKGSFSTLEIQRTEQGDSAMYLCASSNTSGAYNEQFFGPGTRLTVL.

This chain uses TRBV7-9 with TRBJ2-7, with 9 nucleotides matching TRBD2. Unmatched junction bases numbered 9, after V lost 2 bases and J lost 7 bases. This CDR3 region has 15 residues. CDR1 is SEHNR and CDR2 is FQNEAQ in the germline V gene (reference sequence). CDR3 residues: CASSLTSSGVGEQYF. CDR3 coding DNA: TGTGCCAGCAGCTTAACGTCTAGCGGGGTCGGTGAGCAGTACTTC. Supplemented by reference TRBV7-9 and TRBJ2-7, the full variable domain reads DTGVSQNPRHKITKRGQNVTFRCDPISEHNRLYWYRQTLGQGPEFLTYFQNEAQLEKSRLLSDRFSAERPKGSFSTLEIQRTEQGDSAMYLCASSLTSSGVGEQYFGPGTRLTVT.

The J gene is TRBJ1-2, the V gene TRBV11-2; possibly TRBD1 for D (5 bases). Looked up from germline, CDR1 is SGHAT and CDR2 is FQNNGV. The V end lost 5 bases, the J end lost 7 bases, and 8 bases lay between the germline ends. The CDR3 sequence is 11 residues long. CDR3 nucleotides: TGTGCCAGCAGCGCGAGGGGTGGCTACACCTTC. Its protein is CASSARGGYTF.

This sequence joins TRBV29-1 and TRBJ2-7; possible D gene TRBD2, 6 bases. V was pared by 4 bases and J by 5 bases, with 21 bases between. The CDR3 consists of 15 residues. Germline assignment: CDR1 SQVTM and CDR2 ANQGSEA. The CDR3 spells CSVVPRTHPGDEQYF. CDR3 sequence (DNA): TGCAGCGTTGTCCCTCGAACCCATCCGGGGGACGAGCAGTACTTC.

J is TRBJ2-7 and V is TRBV6-5, with D unresolved. The length of the CDR3 is 13 residues. Germline assignment: CDR1 MNHEY and CDR2 SVGAGI. The V gene lost 10 bases and the J gene lost 7 bases, with 20 bases spanning the gap. CDR3 nucleotide sequence: TGTGCCATCCGGGCCGACTCGGTGGTTGAGCAGTACTTC. Translating gives CAIRADSVVEQYF.